This T cell receptor (beta chain) stems from a study of T cells in Graves' hyperthyroidism and ophthalmopathy. Amplified TCR beta CDR3 regions derived from RNA transcripts. The TCR CDR3 was amplified in a first-round RT-PCR using the HTBI primer set. In TCRdb, the multiplex PCR reads were re-called with MiXCR into one record per CDR3 protein. The repertoire includes roughly 180,000 distinct CDR3 sequences, approximately 9% of them detected once, and less than 25% sits in the top ten. The germline V gene encodes CDR1 LNHNV and CDR2 YYDKDF (reference sequence). CDR3 length: 16 amino acids. V lost 1 base to trimming and J lost 6 bases, with 15 bases between them. Clinicians diagnosed patients from clinical symptoms, serum thyroxine and TRAb, thyroid ultrasound and orbital computed tomography.

Sequencing was performed on blood. The clonotype originates from a woman aged 18-29 years with Graves' hyperthyroidism that later progressed to Graves' ophthalmopathy. This chain links TRBV15 with TRBJ2-2; tentatively, D is TRBD1 (5 bases). The CDR3 DNA is TGTGCCACCAGCAGAGTAGGGCAGGGAAGGGCCGGGGAGCTGTTTTTT. Translated, it gives CATSRVGQGRAGELFF.